This is a list of T cell receptor beta chains from one sample in a study of PD-1 blockade in classical Hodgkin lymphoma. Only in-frame clones appear in the TCRdb table, and some are missing; sequencing was by immunoSEQ multiplex PCR. Of 6,800 or so clones in the sample, 60% to 85% were seen once. The sequenced sample was peripheral blood mononuclear cells (PBMCs), obtained before the second cycle of nivolumab. These receptor sequences come from a human donor with classical Hodgkin lymphoma. Each CDR3 is given with its conserved first and last residue. The D gene is left open where the match is weak. The size of a clone is reported for some rows only, either as once, few or many, or as a class for expanded clones.

CDR3 protein,CDR3 DNA,D gene,clone size,J gene,V gene
CSARGPTEAFF,TGCAGTGCTAGGGGGCCTACTGAAGCTTTCTTT,NA,NA,TRBJ1-1,TRBV20-1
CSVERGREGEKLFF,TGCAGCGTTGAAAGGGGGCGCGAAGGTGAAAAACTGTTTTTT,TRBD1,NA,TRBJ1-4,TRBV29-1
CARSLESYEQYF,TGTGCCAGAAGCTTGGAGTCCTACGAGCAGTACTTC,NA,NA,TRBJ2-7,TRBV5-3
CASSYSRGNGDTF,TGTGCCAGCAGTTACTCGAGGGGCAACGGAGACACCTTC,NA,few,TRBJ1-2,TRBV6-6
CASSLLDYNSPLHF,TGTGCCAGCAGCTTGTTGGATTATAATTCACCCCTCCACTTT,NA,NA,TRBJ1-6,TRBV5-6
CASSMFEGAGELFF,TGTGCCAGTAGTATGTTCGAAGGAGCCGGGGAGCTGTTTTTT,NA,NA,TRBJ2-2,TRBV19
CAGSLAYGGINEKLFF,TGTGCCGGCAGCTTAGCCTACGGGGGAATTAATGAAAAACTGTTTTTT,NA,NA,TRBJ1-4,TRBV7-2
CASSLRGRVGDTQYF,TGTGCCAGCAGTTTACGCGGCAGGGTAGGAGATACGCAGTATTTT,NA,NA,TRBJ2-3,TRBV28
CASSPRSGRPEQYF,TGTGCCAGCAGCCCCCGCAGCGGGAGACCCGAGCAGTACTTC,TRBD2,once,TRBJ2-7,TRBV14
CASSYAPWTGEQYF,TGTGCCAGCAGTTACGCTCCATGGACGGGCGAGCAGTACTTC,NA,NA,TRBJ2-7,TRBV6-6
CASRQSLAGSYNEQFF,TGTGCCAGCAGACAAAGCCTAGCAGGGTCCTACAATGAGCAGTTCTTC,NA,NA,TRBJ2-1,TRBV7-2
CGLGGSGGADTQYF,TGCGGCCTTGGGGGCAGCGGGGGGGCAGATACGCAGTATTTT,TRBD2,NA,TRBJ2-3,TRBV29-1
CASSYAPGTGGETQYF,TGTGCCAGCAGTTACGCCCCCGGGACAGGGGGCGAGACCCAGTACTTC,TRBD1,NA,TRBJ2-5,TRBV6-5
CASSPYRDRGYGYTF,TGTGCCAGCAGCCCGTATCGGGACAGGGGTTATGGCTACACCTTC,TRBD1,once,TRBJ1-2,TRBV7-2
CASSPPDRFQPQHF,TGTGCCAGCAGTCCCCCGGACAGGTTTCAGCCCCAGCATTTT,TRBD1,NA,TRBJ1-5,TRBV28
CASNNRGGAGNTEAFF,TGTGCCAGCAATAATAGAGGGGGCGCTGGGAACACTGAAGCTTTCTTT,TRBD1,NA,TRBJ1-1,TRBV27
CASSETTSGMETQYF,TGTGCCAGCAGTGAAACGACTAGCGGGATGGAGACCCAGTACTTC,TRBD2,medium-sized,TRBJ2-5,TRBV25-1
CASSQSWLGASYEQYF,TGTGCCAGCAGCCAATCTTGGCTGGGGGCTTCCTACGAGCAGTACTTC,NA,NA,TRBJ2-7,TRBV5-4
CASPDPGLAGDGGTDTQYF,TGTGCCAGCCCAGACCCGGGACTAGCGGGAGACGGCGGCACAGATACGCAGTATTTT,TRBD2,few,TRBJ2-3,TRBV13
CSVVGTANTGELFF,TGCAGCGTTGTCGGCACAGCGAACACCGGGGAGCTGTTTTTT,NA,few,TRBJ2-2,TRBV29-1
CASNGRQGQRTDTQYF,TGTGCCAGCAATGGAAGACAGGGACAGAGAACAGATACGCAGTATTTT,TRBD1,NA,TRBJ2-3,TRBV28
CSVRWRNEQYF,TGCAGCGTGAGGTGGAGGAACGAGCAGTACTTC,NA,medium-sized,TRBJ2-7,TRBV29-1
CASSPYGATEQYF,TGTGCCAGCAGTCCCTACGGGGCGACCGAGCAGTACTTC,NA,NA,TRBJ2-7,TRBV28
CASSAQAGSYNEQFF,TGTGCCAGCAGCGCACAAGCGGGAAGCTACAATGAGCAGTTCTTC,TRBD2,NA,TRBJ2-1,TRBV9
CASSWGLAGGSEQYF,TGTGCCAGCAGCTGGGGACTAGCGGGAGGAAGCGAGCAGTACTTC,TRBD2,NA,TRBJ2-7,TRBV7-2
CASSPGTEETQYF,TGTGCCAGCTCACCAGGGACAGAAGAGACCCAGTACTTC,TRBD1,NA,TRBJ2-5,TRBV18
CASSQEQGPYEQYF,TGCGCCAGCAGCCAAGAACAGGGGCCCTACGAGCAGTACTTC,TRBD1,NA,TRBJ2-7,TRBV4-1
CASSFPDRYNGYTF,TGTGCCAGCAGTTTTCCGGACAGGTACAATGGCTACACCTTC,TRBD1,NA,TRBJ1-2,TRBV28
CASSPTGPSREQYF,TGTGCCAGCAGCCCCACAGGGCCCTCTCGCGAGCAGTACTTC,NA,NA,TRBJ2-7,TRBV7-3
CASTVSWLAGGSNEQFF,TGTGCCAGCACTGTGAGCTGGCTAGCGGGAGGGAGCAATGAGCAGTTCTTC,TRBD2,NA,TRBJ2-1,TRBV2
CASFVSLKQSRANVLTF,TGTGCCAGCTTCGTGTCACTCAAACAAAGTCGGGCCAACGTCCTGACTTTC,NA,NA,TRBJ2-6,TRBV9
CASSVGQGYEAFF,TGTGCCAGCAGCGTTGGCCAGGGGTATGAAGCTTTCTTT,NA,NA,TRBJ1-1,TRBV9
CASRDTGNQPQHF,TGTGCCAGCAGGGACACCGGCAATCAGCCCCAGCATTTT,NA,NA,TRBJ1-5,TRBV2
CASSLAGAKQYF,TGTGCCAGCAGCTTAGCGGGTGCTAAGCAGTACTTC,NA,NA,TRBJ2-7,TRBV7-2
CASSFFITETGSVGEQYF,TGTGCCAGCAGCTTCTTTATTACGGAGACAGGGTCGGTGGGCGAGCAGTACTTC,TRBD1,few,TRBJ2-7,TRBV7-9
CASSPRSGTEAFF,TGCGCCAGCAGCCCCAGATCGGGCACTGAAGCTTTCTTT,NA,few,TRBJ1-1,TRBV4-3
CASSPGQGSYNEQFF,TGTGCTAGCAGTCCCGGACAGGGATCCTACAATGAGCAGTTCTTC,TRBD1,NA,TRBJ2-1,TRBV7-7
CASSPSSQRNEKLFF,TGTGCCAGCAGCCCCAGTTCGCAGCGTAATGAAAAACTGTTTTTT,NA,NA,TRBJ1-4,TRBV7-2
CASSRGWSTDTQYF,TGTGCCAGTAGCAGGGGATGGAGCACAGATACGCAGTATTTT,NA,NA,TRBJ2-3,TRBV19